This T cell receptor (beta chain) was documented in a study of blood T cell repertoires in COVID-19. Whole-study context: Samples taken during acute and convalescent COVID-19 were collected in the United States, Italy and Spain.

Enrollment of patients from Seattle took place during active infection, with longitudinal follow-up. The junction had 10 bases not matched to a gene; V was cut back by 5 bases and J by 4 bases. The CDR3 has 16 amino acids. CDR1 and CDR2 (germline): SGHAT, FQNNGV. The repertoire was sequenced with immunoSEQ multiplex PCR; TCRdb's copy has only in-frame clones and lacks some. The sample yields some 200,000 clones, approximately 90% seen once. This clone was recorded once. The genes are TRBV11-2 and TRBJ1-2, with 10 bases matching TRBD1. Sequenced sample: peripheral blood. This clonotype was obtained from a man in his forties or fifties with COVID-19, enrolled during active disease. The CDR3 region is CASSRTTGGIGYGYTF. The CDR3 DNA is TGTGCCAGCAGCCGGACGACAGGGGGCATTGGCTATGGCTACACCTTC.